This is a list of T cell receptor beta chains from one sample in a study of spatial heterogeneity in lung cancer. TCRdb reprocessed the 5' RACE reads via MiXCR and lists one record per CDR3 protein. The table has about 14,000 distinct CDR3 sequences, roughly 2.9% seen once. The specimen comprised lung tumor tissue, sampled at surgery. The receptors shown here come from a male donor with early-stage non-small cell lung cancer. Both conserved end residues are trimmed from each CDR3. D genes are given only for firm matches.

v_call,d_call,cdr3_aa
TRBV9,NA,ASSVEASAGSDTQY
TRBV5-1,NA,ASSGQETQY
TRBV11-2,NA,ASSSMKLQGDTQY
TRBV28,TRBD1,ASSLARGQVNSYEQY
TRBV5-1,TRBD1,ASRQGMEKLF
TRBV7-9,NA,ASSYPTVSYNSPLH
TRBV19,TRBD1,ASSPQGAGYT
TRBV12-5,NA,ASGPKSYEQY
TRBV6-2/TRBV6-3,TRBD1,ASSYIGQGLTDTQY
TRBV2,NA,ASSVHRDGGYT
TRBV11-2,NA,ASSPSVKVINTGELF
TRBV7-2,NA,ASSLDRDTEAF
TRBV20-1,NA,SARIPTSSYEQY
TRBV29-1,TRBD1,SVPDRVREKLF
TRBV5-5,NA,ASSLRGRGDTGELF
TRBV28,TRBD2,ASSSSGEGNEQF
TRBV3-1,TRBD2,ASSFSGEETQY
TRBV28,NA,ASSFGSLNQETQY
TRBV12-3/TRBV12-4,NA,ADGSATGNTIY
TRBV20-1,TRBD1,STAGTGVPGGTDTQY
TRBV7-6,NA,ASSLAVETQY
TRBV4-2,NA,ASSQVKGTAIAPEIEQF